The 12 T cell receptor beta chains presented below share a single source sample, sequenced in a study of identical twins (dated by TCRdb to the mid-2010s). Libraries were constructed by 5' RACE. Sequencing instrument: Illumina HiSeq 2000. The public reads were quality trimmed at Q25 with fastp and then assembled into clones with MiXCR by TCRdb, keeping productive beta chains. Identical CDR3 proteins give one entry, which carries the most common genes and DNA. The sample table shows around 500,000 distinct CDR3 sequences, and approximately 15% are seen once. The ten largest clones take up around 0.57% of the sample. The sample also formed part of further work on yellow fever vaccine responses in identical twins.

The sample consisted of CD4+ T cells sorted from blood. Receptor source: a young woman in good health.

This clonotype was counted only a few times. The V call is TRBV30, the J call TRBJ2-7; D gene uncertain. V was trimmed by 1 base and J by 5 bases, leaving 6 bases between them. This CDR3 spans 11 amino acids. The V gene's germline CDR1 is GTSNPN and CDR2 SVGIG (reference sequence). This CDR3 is CAWSDRHEQYF. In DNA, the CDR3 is TGTGCCTGGAGTGATCGGCACGAGCAGTACTTC.

The CDR3 bases are TGTGCCATCACCCCCCAAGCGGGAGAAGAGCAGTACTTC. This gives the protein CAITPQAGEEQYF. The chain links TRBV10-3 to TRBJ2-7, with TRBD2 matching over 8 bases. The CDR3 has 13 residues. V shed 7 bases, J shed 7 bases, and the junction held 9 bases outside the gene matches. The germline V gene encodes CDR1 ENHRY and CDR2 SYGVKD.

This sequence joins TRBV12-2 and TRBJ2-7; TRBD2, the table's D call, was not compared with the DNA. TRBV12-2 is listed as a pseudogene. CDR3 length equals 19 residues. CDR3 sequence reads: CASRPRPGTSGRSTYEQYF. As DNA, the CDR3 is TGTGCAAGTCGCCCTCGGCCCGGGACTAGCGGGAGGTCCACCTACGAGCAGTACTTC.

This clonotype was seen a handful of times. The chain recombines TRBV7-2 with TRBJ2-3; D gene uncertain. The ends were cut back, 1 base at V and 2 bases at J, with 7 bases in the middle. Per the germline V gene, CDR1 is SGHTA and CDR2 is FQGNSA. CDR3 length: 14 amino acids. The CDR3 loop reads CASSLVHPTDTQYF. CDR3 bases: TGTGCCAGCAGCTTAGTTCACCCCACAGATACGCAGTATTTT.

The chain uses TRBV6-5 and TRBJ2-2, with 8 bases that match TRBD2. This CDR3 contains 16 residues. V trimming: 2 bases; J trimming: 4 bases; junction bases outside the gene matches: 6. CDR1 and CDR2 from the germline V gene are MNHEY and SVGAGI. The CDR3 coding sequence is TGTGCCAGCAGTTACCCCAGCGGGAGTGGCACCGGGGAGCTGTTTTTT. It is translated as CASSYPSGSGTGELFF.

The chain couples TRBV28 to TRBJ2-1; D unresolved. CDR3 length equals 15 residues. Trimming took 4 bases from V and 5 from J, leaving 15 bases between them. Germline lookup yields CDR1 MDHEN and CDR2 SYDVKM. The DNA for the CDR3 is TGTGCCAGCAGTTACGATGATCGGGTGAACAATGAGCAGTTCTTC. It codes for CASSYDDRVNNEQFF.

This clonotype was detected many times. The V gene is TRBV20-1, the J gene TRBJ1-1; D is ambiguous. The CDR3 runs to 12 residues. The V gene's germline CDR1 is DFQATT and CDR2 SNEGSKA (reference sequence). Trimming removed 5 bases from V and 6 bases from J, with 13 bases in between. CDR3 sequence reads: CSAFRGTAEAFF. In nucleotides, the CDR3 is TGCAGTGCTTTCAGAGGAACGGCTGAAGCTTTCTTT.

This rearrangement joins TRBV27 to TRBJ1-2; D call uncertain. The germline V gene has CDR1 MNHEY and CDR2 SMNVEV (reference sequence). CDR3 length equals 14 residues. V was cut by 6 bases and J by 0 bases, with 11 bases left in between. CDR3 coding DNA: TGTGCCAGCAGGGGAGCCAAGACTAACTATGGCTACACCTTC. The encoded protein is CASRGAKTNYGYTF.

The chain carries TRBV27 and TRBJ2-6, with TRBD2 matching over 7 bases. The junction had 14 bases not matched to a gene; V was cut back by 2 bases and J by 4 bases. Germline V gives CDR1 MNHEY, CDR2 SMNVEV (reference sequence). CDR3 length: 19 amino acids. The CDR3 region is CASSLSPMGLPEGANVLTF. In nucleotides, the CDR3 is TGTGCCAGCAGTTTAAGCCCTATGGGACTACCTGAGGGGGCCAACGTCCTGACTTTC.

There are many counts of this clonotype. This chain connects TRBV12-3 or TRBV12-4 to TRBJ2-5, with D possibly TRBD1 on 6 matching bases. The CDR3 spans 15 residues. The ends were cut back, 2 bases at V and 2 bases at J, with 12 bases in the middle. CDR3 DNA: TGTGCCAGCAGTTTAACTTCAGGGGTTCAAGAGACCCAGTACTTC. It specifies CASSLTSGVQETQYF.

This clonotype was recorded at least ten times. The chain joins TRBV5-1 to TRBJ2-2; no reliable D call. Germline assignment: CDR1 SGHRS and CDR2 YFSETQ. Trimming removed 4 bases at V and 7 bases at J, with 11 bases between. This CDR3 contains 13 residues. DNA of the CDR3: TGCGCCAGCAGCCCCGTCCCACTCGGGGAGCTGTTTTTT. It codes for CASSPVPLGELFF.

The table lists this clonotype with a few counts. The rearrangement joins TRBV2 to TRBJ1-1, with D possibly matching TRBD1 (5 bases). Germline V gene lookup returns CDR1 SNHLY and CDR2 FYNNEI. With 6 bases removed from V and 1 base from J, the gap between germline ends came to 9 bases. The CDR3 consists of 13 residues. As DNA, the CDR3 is TGTGCCAGCAGGGGACTCCGGAACACTGAAGCTTTCTTT. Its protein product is CASRGLRNTEAFF.